The 29 T cell receptor beta chains below were found in one sample sequenced in a study of T cell responses to AZD1222 COVID-19 vaccine. Here immunoSEQ multiplex PCR was the method, and the copy in TCRdb shows in-frame clones only, minus some. This sample has 95,000 to 130,000 clones, with 93% found just once. Sequencing used peripheral blood, obtained on day 0 of AZD1222 vaccination. Receptors originate from an adult in good health.

This clone was seen just once. CDR3 coding DNA: TGTGCCAGCAGTCCGACTAGCGGGAGGGTTTCCTACGAGCAGTACTTC. Amino acid sequence: CASSPTSGRVSYEQYF. The rearrangement joins TRBV28 to TRBJ2-7; 14 nucleotides match TRBD2. With V trimmed by 5 bases and J by 1 base, 4 bases remained unmatched. This CDR3 is built from 16 residues. Germline values: CDR1 MDHEN, CDR2 SYDVKM.

V gene TRBV7-3 combines with J gene TRBJ2-3, with TRBD2 matching over 9 bases. V shed 4 bases and J 1 base; nucleotides not matched to a gene: 3. The CDR3 extends over 15 amino acids. Germline CDR1 is SGHTA and CDR2 is FQGTGA. The CDR3 loop is CASSSTSGRTDTQYF. The DNA of the CDR3 is TGTGCCAGCAGCTCGACTAGCGGTCGCACAGATACGCAGTATTTT.

J is TRBJ1-2 and V is TRBV7-9, with unresolved D. This CDR3 has 15 amino acids. The germline V gene encodes CDR1 SEHNR and CDR2 FQNEAQ (reference sequence). The V gene lost 5 bases and the J gene lost 2 bases, with 15 bases spanning the gap. The DNA of the CDR3 is TGTGCCAGCAGCCCGGGGTTGTGGAACAACTATGGCTACACCTTC. It is translated as CASSPGLWNNYGYTF.

J is TRBJ1-5 and V is TRBV2; the D is unclear. The CDR3 totals 17 residues. The V gene lost 0 bases and the J gene lost 6 bases, with 18 bases spanning the gap. From germline, CDR1 is SNHLY and CDR2 FYNNEI. The chain's CDR3 is CASSEALLTPRGQPQHF. The DNA of the CDR3 is TGTGCCAGCAGTGAAGCGCTTCTGACGCCCCGGGGTCAGCCCCAGCATTTT.

This clone was found a few times. The chain combines TRBV10-3 with TRBJ2-7; the match to TRBD2 covers 13 bases. CDR3 size: 15 residues. Germline lookup yields CDR1 ENHRY and CDR2 SYGVKD. J was trimmed by 4 bases and V by 3 bases; bases with no gene match: 3. CDR3 DNA sequence: TGTGCCATCAGTGATAAGACTAGCGGGAGGTACGAGCAGTACTTC. It specifies CAISDKTSGRYEQYF.

The V and J genes are TRBV6-6 and TRBJ1-5, with TRBD1 matching over 9 bases. CDR1 is MNHNY and CDR2 is SVGAGI in the germline V gene (reference sequence). The CDR3 is 15 amino acids. The trim removed 2 bases at V and 4 bases at J, leaving 3 bases unmatched. The CDR3 spells CASSYLGQGNQPQHF. DNA of the CDR3: TGTGCCAGCAGTTACCTGGGACAGGGAAATCAGCCCCAGCATTTT.

This clone was detected once. The chain combines TRBV29-1 with TRBJ2-3, with unresolved D. There are 12 residues in the CDR3. Trimming left V 6 bases short and J 4 bases short, with 11 bases between. The V gene's germline CDR1 is SQVTM and CDR2 ANQGSEA. The CDR3 DNA reads TGCAGCGTGGTGGGCGGTTCAGATACGCAGTATTTT. The encoded protein is CSVVGGSDTQYF.

J is TRBJ2-6 and V is TRBV19; 8 nucleotides align to TRBD1. CDR3 length equals 16 residues. Looked up from germline, CDR1 is LNHDA and CDR2 is SQIVND (reference sequence). The ends lost 6 bases at V and 0 bases at J; junction bases unmatched: 4. CDR3 region: CASRRTGGSGANVLTF. The CDR3, as DNA: TGTGCCAGTAGGCGAACAGGGGGCTCTGGGGCCAACGTCCTGACTTTC.

The V call is TRBV19, the J call TRBJ1-2, with TRBD1 matching over 7 bases. This CDR3 comprises 16 residues. Germline CDR1 is LNHDA and CDR2 is SQIVND (reference sequence). V lost 7 bases, J lost 3 bases, and 14 bases stayed unmatched. The CDR3 DNA sequence: TGTGCCAGTACCCAACCACCTGAGACAGGGTACTATGGCTACACCTTC. Its translation is CASTQPPETGYYGYTF.

Remarks on this clone: The sample contains more than one DNA sequence encoding this CDR3. The chain combines TRBV6-5 with TRBJ2-7; D possibly corresponds to TRBD2 (5 bases). The V end lost 0 bases, the J end lost 0 bases, and 9 bases lay between the germline ends. The CDR3 length is 15 residues. Germline V lookup: CDR1 MNHEY, CDR2 SVGAGI. The CDR3 region has the DNA TGTGCCAGCAGTTACTCGAGCGGAAGCTCCTACGAGCAGTACTTC. This gives the protein CASSYSSGSSYEQYF.

This sequence joins TRBV27 and TRBJ2-1; perhaps D is TRBD1 or TRBD2 (6 bases each). CDR3 length: 13 residues. CDR1 and CDR2 from the germline V gene are MNHEY and SMNVEV (reference sequence). V was clipped by 7 bases and J by 8 bases, with 15 bases between them. This CDR3 reads CASTVRGGDEQFF. The CDR3 DNA reads TGTGCCAGCACTGTCAGGGGAGGAGATGAGCAGTTCTTC.

The chain has TRBV7-6 and TRBJ1-4; no definite D call. The germline CDR1 and CDR2 sequences are SGHVS and FNYEAQ. V gave up 5 bases and J gave up 7 bases, with 11 bases separating them. This CDR3 has 13 amino acids. Written as DNA, the CDR3 is TGTGCCAGCAGCCCACTTCTAACTGAAAAACTGTTTTTT. This codes for CASSPLLTEKLFF.

This chain links TRBV27 with TRBJ1-1; TRBD1 aligns across 8 bases. Germline V gives CDR1 MNHEY, CDR2 SMNVEV (reference sequence). With 8 bases clipped from V and 5 bases from J, the junction kept 10 bases outside the gene matches. The CDR3 covers 14 residues. CDR3 in amino acids: CASASGQGRTEAFF. DNA for the CDR3: TGTGCCAGCGCCAGCGGACAGGGAAGAACTGAAGCTTTCTTT.

The chain carries TRBV11-2 and TRBJ2-1, with 14 bases aligning to TRBD2. The CDR3 is 16 residues long. Germline V gives CDR1 SGHAT, CDR2 FQNNGV. Losses at the gene ends were 6 bases for V and 1 base for J; bases not matched to a gene: 2. CDR3 amino acids: CASRGLAGVSYNEQFF. The CDR3 DNA follows: TGTGCCAGCAGGGGACTAGCGGGAGTTTCCTACAATGAGCAGTTCTTC.

This rearrangement joins TRBV28 to TRBJ1-2, with D hard to call. The V end lost 2 bases, the J end lost 3 bases, and 10 bases lay between the germline ends. This CDR3 spans 14 amino acids. The V gene's germline CDR1 is MDHEN and CDR2 SYDVKM. CDR3 region: CASSLLPGYYGYTF. CDR3 DNA sequence: TGTGCCAGCAGTTTACTACCGGGCTACTATGGCTACACCTTC.

The CDR3 sequence is CASSRSGISGNTIYF. For the CDR3, the DNA is TGTGCCAGCTCACGAAGCGGGATCTCTGGAAACACCATATATTTT. This chain joins TRBV18 and TRBJ1-3, with unresolved D. The CDR3 is made up of 15 amino acids. The V gene lost 4 bases and the J gene lost 0 bases, with 10 bases spanning the gap. The germline gives CDR1 KGHSH, CDR2 LQKENI.

The V and J genes are TRBV28 and TRBJ2-7, with a possible D match to TRBD2 (6 bases). The germline V gene encodes CDR1 MDHEN and CDR2 SYDVKM. The CDR3 is made up of 18 amino acids. V lost 3 bases and J 2 bases, leaving 23 bases between the germline ends. The CDR3 loop is CASSFEWGGGTTPYEQYF. CDR3 bases: TGTGCCAGCAGTTTCGAATGGGGCGGCGGGACCACCCCCTACGAGCAGTACTTC.

This clone appeared a few times. The chain links TRBV7-9 to TRBJ1-6; D gene unclear. CDR1 is SEHNR, CDR2 FQNEAQ, per germline (reference sequence). V was pared by 1 base and J by 4 bases, with 5 bases between. The CDR3 is 14 residues long. In nucleotides, the CDR3 is TGTGCCAGCAGCTTAGAACAGTATAATTCACCCCTCCACTTT. It specifies CASSLEQYNSPLHF.

The V call is TRBV10-3, the J call TRBJ1-1, with 9 positions matching TRBD1. The CDR3 sequence is 14 residues long. The germline CDR1 and CDR2 sequences are ENHRY and SYGVKD. J gave up 1 base and V 7 bases, and 4 bases lay outside the gene matches. The chain's CDR3 is CAITRTGANTEAFF. The DNA for the CDR3 is TGTGCCATCACCCGGACAGGGGCGAACACTGAAGCTTTCTTT.

The V gene is TRBV5-1, the J gene TRBJ2-7; D may be TRBD1 (5 bases). The CDR3 length is 14 residues. The germline CDR1 and CDR2 sequences are SGHRS and YFSETQ. Trimming left V 2 bases short and J 3 bases short, with 12 bases between. CDR3 nucleotide sequence: TGCGCCAGCAGCTTAGGGGTTCCCAGCTACGAGCAGTACTTC. Translating it yields CASSLGVPSYEQYF.

V usage is TRBV5-1 and J usage is TRBJ2-7; 9 bases are a match to TRBD2. Germline V gene data show CDR1 as SGHRS and CDR2 as YFSETQ. Trimming removed 3 bases from V and 3 bases from J; junction bases left unmatched: 4. This CDR3 spans 14 amino acids. The CDR3 DNA follows: TGCGCCAGCAGCTCCGGGACTAGCAGCTACGAGCAGTACTTC. It yields the protein CASSSGTSSYEQYF. The whole variable domain, remainder taken from reference TRBV5-1 and TRBJ2-7, is KAGVTQTPRYLIKTRGQQVTLSCSPISGHRSVSWYQQTPGQGLQFLFEYFSETQRNKGNFPGRFSGRQFSNSRSEMNVSTLELGDSALYLCASSSGTSSYEQYFGPGTRLTVT.

The chain joins TRBV28 to TRBJ1-2, with unresolved D. CDR3 length: 15 amino acids. Trimming stripped 3 bases from V and 2 bases from J, with 13 bases between. Germline values: CDR1 MDHEN, CDR2 SYDVKM. In DNA, the CDR3 is TGTGCCAGCAGTTTCTGGGGTAGGGTGAACTATGGCTACACCTTC. Amino acid sequence: CASSFWGRVNYGYTF.

The V and J genes are TRBV5-1 and TRBJ2-4; D is possibly TRBD2 (6 bases). The CDR3 is 14 amino acids. Germline V gene lookup returns CDR1 SGHRS and CDR2 YFSETQ. V was clipped by 5 bases and J by 1 base, with 10 bases between them. CDR3 loop: CASSSGGAKNIQYF. CDR3 bases: TGCGCCAGCAGTAGTGGGGGGGCCAAAAACATTCAGTACTTC.

CDR3 residues: CASSRETRYYEQYF. The CDR3 DNA is TGCGCCAGCAGCCGCGAGACTAGGTATTACGAGCAGTACTTC. The rearrangement links TRBV5-1 to TRBJ2-7, with D tentatively TRBD2 (6 bases). The CDR3 spans 14 residues. Germline V gene sequence: CDR1 SGHRS, CDR2 YFSETQ. V was pared by 4 bases and J by 4 bases, with 15 bases between.

This clone has only a few counts. The chain links TRBV7-9 to TRBJ2-2, with D unclear. The V gene lost 4 bases and the J gene lost 5 bases, with 8 bases spanning the gap. This CDR3 spans 13 amino acids. Germline values: CDR1 SEHNR, CDR2 FQNEAQ (reference sequence). The CDR3 DNA is TGTGCCAGCAGCTCGCTTAATACCGGGGAGCTGTTTTTT. Residues: CASSSLNTGELFF.

The chain couples TRBV30 to TRBJ1-6; 9 nucleotides align to TRBD1. The germline CDR1 and CDR2 sequences are GTSNPN and SVGIG (reference sequence). Germline trimming cut 3 bases from V and 7 bases from J; bases unmatched to any gene: 4. The CDR3 is 14 amino acids. In DNA, the CDR3 is TGTGCCTGGAGCGCGGGACAGGGAAATTCACCCCTCCACTTT. As protein: CAWSAGQGNSPLHF.

This chain links TRBV29-1 with TRBJ2-1, with 7 bases matching TRBD2. The CDR3 length is 18 residues. The V segment lost 3 bases and the J segment 1 base; nucleotides outside the gene matches: 15. CDR1 is SQVTM and CDR2 is ANQGSEA in the germline V gene. In DNA form, the CDR3 reads TGCAGCGTTGATGGAATCCTGCGGGAGTCTGAGTCCTACAATGAGCAGTTCTTC. Its protein is CSVDGILRESESYNEQFF.

V is TRBV11-3 and J is TRBJ2-2, with D unclear. Germline CDR1 reads SGHNT; CDR2 reads YENEEA. The CDR3 has 16 amino acids. Deletions cut 6 bases from V and 4 bases from J, with 18 bases between. The CDR3 region is CASSQTTYSGTGELFF. The DNA for the CDR3 is TGTGCCAGCAGTCAGACAACCTATAGTGGCACCGGGGAGCTGTTTTTT. Looking up the rest from reference TRBV11-3 and TRBJ2-2 gives the full variable domain: EAGVVQSPRYKIIEKKQPVAFWCNPISGHNTLYWYLQNLGQGPELLIRYENEEAVDDSQLPKDRFSAERLKGVDSTLKIQPAELGDSAVYLCASSQTTYSGTGELFFGEGSRLTVL.

The chain carries TRBV2 and TRBJ1-4; 10 bases agree with TRBD1. CDR3 length: 15 residues. Germline V gene lookup returns CDR1 SNHLY and CDR2 FYNNEI. V gave up 3 bases and J gave up 4 bases; unmatched junction bases: 2. The CDR3 loop reads CASSETGGLNEKLFF. The CDR3 region has the DNA TGTGCCAGCAGTGAGACAGGGGGCCTTAATGAAAAACTGTTTTTT.